Below are 31 T cell receptor beta chains sequenced from a single sample in a study of blood T cell repertoires in COVID-19. The method was immunoSEQ multiplex PCR; TCRdb's version includes in-frame clones alone and lacks a portion of them. The data show 300,000 to 350,000 clones, around 87% seen once. The sample consisted of peripheral blood. Receptors were obtained from a man aged 18 to 29 with active or convalescent COVID-19.

This clone has only one observation. CDR3 nucleotide sequence: TGTGCCATCAACGGGGGACTAGCGGGAGGGGAGCAGTTCTTC. Translation gives CAINGGLAGGEQFF. The J gene is TRBJ2-1, the V gene TRBV10-3; 16 bases match TRBD2. V trimming: 7 bases; J trimming: 10 bases; junction bases outside the gene matches: 4. The CDR3 extends over 14 amino acids. From germline, CDR1 is ENHRY and CDR2 SYGVKD.

The chain carries TRBV18 and TRBJ2-1, with 7 nucleotides matching TRBD2. From germline, CDR1 is KGHSH and CDR2 LQKENI. Trimming at V came to 2 bases and at J to 6 bases, leaving 7 bases not matched to a gene. The CDR3 has 15 amino acids. The CDR3 DNA reads TGTGCCAGCTCACCAGTGGGACTAATTTCCAATGAGCAGTTCTTC. Residues: CASSPVGLISNEQFF. Variable domain in full (rest from reference TRBV18 and TRBJ2-1): NAGVMQNPRHLVRRRGQEARLRCSPMKGHSHVYWYRQLPEEGLKFMVYLQKENIIDESGMPKERFSAEFPKEGPSILRIQQVVRGDSAAYFCASSPVGLISNEQFFGPGTRLTVL.

This chain links TRBV3-1 (or the pseudogene TRBV3-2) with TRBJ2-1; 8 positions agree with TRBD1. The germline gives CDR1 LGHDT, CDR2 YNNKEL (reference sequence). J lost 10 bases, V lost 4 bases, and 18 bases had no gene match. The CDR3 is made up of 17 amino acids. CDR3 region: CASSPHPRGRGWAEQFF. CDR3 bases: TGTGCCAGCAGCCCCCACCCCAGGGGGCGAGGTTGGGCAGAGCAGTTCTTC.

This clone was seen only a few times. V and J are TRBV27 and TRBJ1-5; D perhaps matches TRBD1 (6 bases). The CDR3 totals 15 residues. Trimming stripped 5 bases from V and 4 bases from J, with 15 bases between. Germline V gives CDR1 MNHEY, CDR2 SMNVEV (reference sequence). CDR3 region: CASSPSRDINQPQHF. As DNA, the CDR3 is TGTGCCAGCAGTCCGTCCCGGGACATTAATCAGCCCCAGCATTTT.

In this sample, this clone turned up a few times. V is TRBV7-3 and J is TRBJ2-2; D is uncertain. V was shortened by 4 bases and J by 0 bases, with 6 bases between the two germline ends. The CDR3 sequence is 14 residues long. Germline lookup yields CDR1 SGHTA and CDR2 FQGTGA. As DNA, the CDR3 is TGTGCCAGCAGCTCGCAGGCGAACACCGGGGAGCTGTTTTTT. Its translation: CASSSQANTGELFF.

This clone appeared a single time. CDR3 bases: TGTGCCACCAGTGATTTCGGGTTGGGGGGAGAGCAGTTCTTC. Residues: CATSDFGLGGEQFF. The chain has TRBV24-1 and TRBJ2-1; tentatively, D is TRBD2 (6 bases). V lost 1 base to trimming and J lost 10 bases, with 13 bases between them. Germline lookup yields CDR1 KGHDR and CDR2 SFDVKD. The CDR3 runs to 14 residues.

V usage is TRBV7-2 and J usage is TRBJ1-1; D gene ambiguous. CDR1 is SGHTA, CDR2 FQGNSA, per germline. V was shortened by 3 bases and J by 0 bases, with 5 bases between the two germline ends. CDR3 length equals 13 residues. The CDR3 reads CASSFHMNTEAFF. The DNA of the CDR3 is TGTGCCAGCAGCTTTCACATGAACACTGAAGCTTTCTTT. The full variable domain, its missing parts supplied by reference TRBV7-2 and TRBJ1-1, is GAGVSQSPSNKVTEKGKDVELRCDPISGHTALYWYRQSLGQGLEFLIYFQGNSAPDKSGLPSDRFSAERTGGSVSTLTIQRTQQEDSAVYLCASSFHMNTEAFFGQGTRLTVV.

CDR3 sequence: CASSGLGRDDNEQFF. Here the CDR3 DNA reads TGTGCCAGCAGCGGGCTGGGCAGGGATGACAATGAGCAGTTCTTC. The chain recombines TRBV11-2 with TRBJ2-1; possibly TRBD1 for D (5 bases). Deletions cut 5 bases from V and 5 bases from J, with 16 bases between. There are 15 residues in the CDR3. Germline V gene sequence: CDR1 SGHAT, CDR2 FQNNGV.

The J gene is TRBJ2-4, the V gene TRBV7-2; D may be TRBD2 (7 bases). The V end lost 5 bases, the J end lost 1 base, and 15 bases lay between the germline ends. CDR1 is SGHTA, CDR2 FQGNSA, per germline. The CDR3 has 16 residues. In DNA, the CDR3 is TGTGCCAGCAGCCGGGTAGGGGGGGCGGCCAAAAACATTCAGTACTTC. This encodes CASSRVGGAAKNIQYF.

The chain employs TRBV5-1 and TRBJ1-1; D possibly corresponds to TRBD1 (5 bases). Deletions cut 2 bases from V and 6 bases from J, with 11 bases between. The CDR3 sequence is 13 residues long. Germline V gene data show CDR1 as SGHRS and CDR2 as YFSETQ. The CDR3 spells CASSLASGSEAFF. The CDR3 coding sequence is TGCGCCAGCAGCTTAGCCTCAGGGTCTGAAGCTTTCTTT. Combining the CDR3 with reference TRBV5-1 and TRBJ1-1 gives the whole variable domain KAGVTQTPRYLIKTRGQQVTLSCSPISGHRSVSWYQQTPGQGLQFLFEYFSETQRNKGNFPGRFSGRQFSNSRSEMNVSTLELGDSALYLCASSLASGSEAFFGQGTRLTVV.

Written as DNA, the CDR3 is TGTGCCACCAGCACGCCAGCGGGAACGTACAATGAGCAGTTCTTC. Its protein is CATSTPAGTYNEQFF. The chain carries TRBV15 and TRBJ2-1; 7 nucleotides align to TRBD2. Germline V CDR1 and CDR2: LNHNV, YYDKDF (reference sequence). This CDR3 region has 15 residues. The V gene end was trimmed by 4 bases and the J gene end by 4 bases; junction bases not matched to a gene: 7.

This clone occurred a few times. The chain couples TRBV6-4 to TRBJ2-2; the match to TRBD1 covers 7 bases. The CDR3 extends over 14 amino acids. The V and J ends lost 5 bases and 4 bases, in that order; junction bases with no gene match: 4. Germline V gene lookup returns CDR1 MRHNA and CDR2 SNTAGT. CDR3 in DNA: TGTGCCAGCAGTACGGGACAGACCACCGGGGAGCTGTTTTTT. As protein: CASSTGQTTGELFF.

The rearrangement links TRBV7-6 to TRBJ1-3, with D hard to call. Germline CDR1 reads SGHVS; CDR2 reads FNYEAQ. The CDR3 is made up of 15 amino acids. Trimming stripped 1 base from V and 0 bases from J, with 7 bases between. CDR3 amino acids: CASSLVTGSGNTIYF. The CDR3 DNA reads as TGTGCCAGCAGCTTAGTGACGGGCTCTGGAAACACCATATATTTT.

The chain carries TRBV2 and TRBJ2-7; 8 bases agree with TRBD1. Germline assignment: CDR1 SNHLY and CDR2 FYNNEI. This CDR3 spans 15 amino acids. The J segment lost 0 bases and the V segment lost 7 bases, leaving 8 bases of the junction unmatched. CDR3: CASTPLGQGSYEQYF. The CDR3 bases are TGTGCCAGCACCCCTCTCGGACAGGGCTCCTACGAGCAGTACTTC.

This rearrangement joins TRBV28 to TRBJ1-6; 7 bases line up with TRBD1. V lost 6 bases, J lost 7 bases, and 9 bases stayed unmatched. The CDR3 runs 15 residues. CDR1 and CDR2 (germline): MDHEN, SYDVKM. The CDR3 DNA reads as TGTGCCAGCAGGCGCAGGACAGGTGACAATTCACCCCTCCACTTT. This translates into CASRRRTGDNSPLHF.

The chain joins TRBV20-1 to TRBJ2-1; the match to TRBD1 covers 7 bases. From germline, CDR1 is DFQATT and CDR2 SNEGSKA (reference sequence). The J segment lost 10 bases and the V segment lost 3 bases, leaving 15 bases of the junction unmatched. This CDR3 has 15 residues. CDR3 coding DNA: TGCAGTGCTAGTGCCTCGGGACAGCCTTCCGACGAGCAGTTCTTC. Translating it yields CSASASGQPSDEQFF.

The chain links TRBV5-1 to TRBJ1-2; 12 nucleotides line up with TRBD1. This CDR3 has 15 residues. CDR1 and CDR2 from the germline V gene are SGHRS and YFSETQ. V was clipped by 4 bases and J by 5 bases; unmatched bases: 6. Written as DNA, the CDR3 is TGCGCCAGCAGCCCTGGGACAGGGGGCGGGTATGGCTACACCTTC. It codes for CASSPGTGGGYGYTF.

This clone has only a few counts. The chain links TRBV7-9 to TRBJ2-1; 9 bases agree with TRBD2. Trimming cost V 3 bases and J 6 bases; bases outside gene matches: 6. This CDR3 is built from 15 residues. Germline V gene data show CDR1 as SEHNR and CDR2 as FQNEAQ (reference sequence). CDR3 sequence (DNA): TGTGCCAGCAGCTTTGTGCTAGCGGGGCTCAATGAGCAGTTCTTC. Amino acids: CASSFVLAGLNEQFF.

This chain uses TRBV7-2 with TRBJ1-6; D may be TRBD1 (6 bases). V was cut by 2 bases and J by 9 bases, with 14 bases left in between. Germline CDR1 is SGHTA and CDR2 is FQGNSA. The length of the CDR3 is 15 residues. The CDR3 spells CASSLLQGPFSPLHF. CDR3 in DNA: TGTGCCAGCAGCTTATTACAGGGTCCTTTTTCACCCCTCCACTTT.

The rearrangement links TRBV5-1 to TRBJ1-4, with a weak D call TRBD1 (5 bases). Germline assignment: CDR1 SGHRS and CDR2 YFSETQ. Trimming removed 2 bases at V and 7 bases at J, with 12 bases between. The CDR3 loop spans 14 amino acids. This CDR3 reads CASSFRVGSEKLFF. The CDR3 DNA reads as TGCGCCAGCAGCTTCAGGGTGGGTAGTGAAAAACTGTTTTTT.

The V gene is TRBV9, the J gene TRBJ2-2; the match to TRBD2 covers 8 bases. Losses at the gene ends were 5 bases for V and 5 bases for J; bases not matched to a gene: 11. The CDR3 totals 16 residues. The germline gives CDR1 SGDLS, CDR2 YYNGEE. The CDR3: CASRPDSGGFTGELFF. CDR3 nucleotides: TGTGCCAGCAGACCCGACAGCGGGGGCTTTACCGGGGAGCTGTTTTTT.

V gene TRBV6-6 combines with J gene TRBJ2-7, with 9 bases identical to TRBD1. Germline CDR1 and CDR2: MNHNY and SVGAGI (reference sequence). The CDR3 has 12 residues. Trimming cost V 5 bases and J 6 bases; bases outside gene matches: 2. CDR3 residues: CASSRTGVEQYF. The CDR3 DNA follows: TGTGCCAGCAGTAGGACAGGGGTCGAGCAGTACTTC.

This chain links TRBV5-1 with TRBJ2-1; TRBD2 matches at 8 bases. This CDR3 has 14 amino acids. Unmatched junction bases numbered 5, after V lost 5 bases and J lost 4 bases. Germline V gene lookup returns CDR1 SGHRS and CDR2 YFSETQ. The CDR3 spells CASRGGRRYNEQFF. CDR3 nucleotides: TGCGCCAGCAGGGGCGGGAGGCGATACAATGAGCAGTTCTTC.

V usage is TRBV27 and J usage is TRBJ1-5; tentative D call: TRBD1 (5 bases). V was cut by 3 bases and J by 1 base, with 10 bases left in between. This CDR3 has 15 residues. Germline assignment: CDR1 MNHEY and CDR2 SMNVEV (reference sequence). The chain's CDR3 is CASSLQGGSNQPQHF. CDR3 in DNA: TGTGCCAGCAGTTTGCAGGGTGGGAGCAATCAGCCCCAGCATTTT.

The rearrangement links TRBV5-1 to TRBJ2-6; the match to TRBD1 covers 7 bases. The CDR3 is 16 amino acids. V shed 3 bases and J 0 bases; nucleotides not matched to a gene: 3. The germline V gene has CDR1 SGHRS and CDR2 YFSETQ. CDR3 residues: CASSSDRTSGANVLTF. In nucleotides, the CDR3 is TGCGCCAGCAGCTCGGACAGGACCTCTGGGGCCAACGTCCTGACTTTC.

The gene calls are TRBV6-5 and TRBJ2-7; 7 bases align to TRBD2. Losses at the gene ends were 4 bases for V and 6 bases for J; bases not matched to a gene: 12. This CDR3 spans 15 amino acids. Per germline, CDR1 MNHEY and CDR2 SVGAGI. This chain's CDR3 is CASSSAPPGGGEQYF. In nucleotides, the CDR3 is TGTGCCAGCAGTTCAGCACCCCCCGGCGGGGGCGAGCAGTACTTC.

This clone was counted ten times or more. The V and J genes are TRBV7-6 and TRBJ2-3; possibly TRBD2 for D (7 bases). V shed 5 bases and J shed 5 bases, with 23 bases lying between them. This CDR3 spans 17 amino acids. CDR1 and CDR2 from the germline V gene are SGHVS and FNYEAQ. CDR3 region: CASSPQGLGRERDTQYF. The DNA for the CDR3 is TGTGCCAGCAGCCCACAGGGTCTAGGGCGGGAGAGAGATACGCAGTATTTT. The entire variable domain, with the rest obtained from reference TRBV7-6 and TRBJ2-3, is as follows: GAGVSQSPRYKVTKRGQDVALRCDPISGHVSLYWYRQALGQGPEFLTYFNYEAQQDKSGLPNDRFSAERPEGSISTLTIQRTEQRDSAMYRCASSPQGLGRERDTQYFGPGTRLTVL.

The chain carries TRBV6-5 and TRBJ1-1; D is perhaps TRBD1 (5 bases). The V end was cut by 0 bases, the J end by 5 bases, with 10 bases between. The CDR3 loop spans 14 amino acids. CDR1 is MNHEY, CDR2 SVGAGI, per germline. The DNA for the CDR3 is TGTGCCAGCAGTTACTCACAGGTTCAAACTGAAGCTTTCTTT. Amino acids: CASSYSQVQTEAFF.

The rearrangement links TRBV5-4 to TRBJ1-2; a possible D gene is TRBD1 (6 bases). There are 16 residues in the CDR3. Trimming cost V 1 base and J 4 bases, with 17 bases left between them. Germline CDR1 is SGHNT and CDR2 is YYREEE (reference sequence). The CDR3 nucleotides are TGTGCCAGCAGCTTGTCAGGGGCCCCATTTGGCTATGGCTACACCTTC. It encodes CASSLSGAPFGYGYTF.

The chain carries TRBV5-1 and TRBJ1-2, with 12 bases lining up with TRBD1. CDR3 length: 15 residues. CDR1 is SGHRS, CDR2 YFSETQ, per germline. Germline trimming cut 5 bases from V and 8 bases from J; bases unmatched to any gene: 10. The CDR3: CASSQRGQGAGGYTF. CDR3 nucleotides: TGCGCCAGCAGTCAGAGGGGACAGGGGGCAGGAGGCTACACCTTC.

The chain is built from TRBV27 and TRBJ2-7; TRBD2 agrees at 8 bases. V gave up 3 bases and J gave up 3 bases; unmatched junction bases: 4. From germline, CDR1 is MNHEY and CDR2 SMNVEV (reference sequence). CDR3 size: 14 residues. The CDR3 spells CASSFSGTDYEQYF. The CDR3 DNA sequence: TGTGCCAGCAGTTTTAGCGGGACCGACTACGAGCAGTACTTC.